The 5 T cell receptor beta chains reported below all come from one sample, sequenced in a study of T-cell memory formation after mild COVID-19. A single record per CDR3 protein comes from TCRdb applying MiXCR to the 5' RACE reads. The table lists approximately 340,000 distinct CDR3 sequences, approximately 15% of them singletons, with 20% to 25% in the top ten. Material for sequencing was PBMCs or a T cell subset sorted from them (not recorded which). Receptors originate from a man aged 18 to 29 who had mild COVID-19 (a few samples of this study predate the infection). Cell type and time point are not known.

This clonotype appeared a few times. This CDR3 reads CASSPPGHRRIYEQYF. For the CDR3, the DNA is TGTGCCAGCTCACCCCCCGGCCATCGGAGAATATACGAGCAGTACTTC. The chain employs TRBV18 and TRBJ2-7; no clear D. Germline CDR1 and CDR2: KGHSH and LQKENI. V was cut by 3 bases and J by 4 bases, with 19 bases left in between. This CDR3 has 16 residues.

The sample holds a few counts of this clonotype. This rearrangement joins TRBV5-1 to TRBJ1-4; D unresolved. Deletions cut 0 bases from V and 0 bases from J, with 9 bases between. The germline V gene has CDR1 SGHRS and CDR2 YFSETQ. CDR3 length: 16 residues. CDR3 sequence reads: CASSLDTSATNEKLFF. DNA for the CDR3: TGCGCCAGCAGCTTGGACACATCTGCAACTAATGAAAAACTGTTTTTT.

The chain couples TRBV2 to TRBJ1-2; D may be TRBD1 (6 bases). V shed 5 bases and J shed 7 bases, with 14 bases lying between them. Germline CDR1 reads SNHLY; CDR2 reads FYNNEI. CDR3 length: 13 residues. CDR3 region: CASSPVGALGYTF. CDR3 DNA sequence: TGTGCCAGCAGTCCGGTGGGGGCACTTGGCTACACCTTC.

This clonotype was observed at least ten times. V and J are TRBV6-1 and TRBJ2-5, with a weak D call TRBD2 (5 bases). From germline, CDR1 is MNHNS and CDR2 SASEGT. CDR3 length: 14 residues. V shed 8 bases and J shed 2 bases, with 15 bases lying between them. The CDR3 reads CASSGNGHQETQYF. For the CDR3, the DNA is TGTGCCAGCTCGGGGAATGGGCATCAAGAGACCCAGTACTTC.

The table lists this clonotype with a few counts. The CDR3 sequence is CASTFRVTRADTQYF. Written as DNA, the CDR3 is TGTGCCAGCACCTTTCGGGTGACTAGGGCAGATACGCAGTATTTT. This sequence joins TRBV6-2 or TRBV6-3 and TRBJ2-3; tentative D call: TRBD2 (6 bases). The CDR3 is 15 amino acids. Trimming shortened V by 7 bases and J by 4 bases, and 18 bases separated the two germline ends. Germline V gene sequence: CDR1 MNHEY, CDR2 SVGEGT.